This T cell receptor beta chain comes out of a study of blood T cell repertoires in COVID-19. Study at large: Samples came from the United States, Italy and Spain, spanning acute and convalescent COVID-19.

Method: immunoSEQ multiplex PCR; TCRdb's copy keeps in-frame clones and lacks some. The sample includes around 130,000 clones, 70% to 85% of them seen just once. Trimming at V came to 1 base and at J to 6 bases, leaving 8 bases not matched to a gene. CDR1 and CDR2 (germline): MNHEY, SVGAGI. The CDR3 loop spans 15 amino acids. The J gene is TRBJ2-5, the V gene TRBV6-5, with 7 bases matching TRBD1. The specimen was peripheral blood. This receptor was taken from a woman aged 55-75 years with acute or convalescent COVID-19. CDR3 sequence: CASSYFYGTDKTQYF. The CDR3 DNA reads TGTGCCAGCAGTTACTTCTATGGGACAGACAAGACCCAGTACTTC.